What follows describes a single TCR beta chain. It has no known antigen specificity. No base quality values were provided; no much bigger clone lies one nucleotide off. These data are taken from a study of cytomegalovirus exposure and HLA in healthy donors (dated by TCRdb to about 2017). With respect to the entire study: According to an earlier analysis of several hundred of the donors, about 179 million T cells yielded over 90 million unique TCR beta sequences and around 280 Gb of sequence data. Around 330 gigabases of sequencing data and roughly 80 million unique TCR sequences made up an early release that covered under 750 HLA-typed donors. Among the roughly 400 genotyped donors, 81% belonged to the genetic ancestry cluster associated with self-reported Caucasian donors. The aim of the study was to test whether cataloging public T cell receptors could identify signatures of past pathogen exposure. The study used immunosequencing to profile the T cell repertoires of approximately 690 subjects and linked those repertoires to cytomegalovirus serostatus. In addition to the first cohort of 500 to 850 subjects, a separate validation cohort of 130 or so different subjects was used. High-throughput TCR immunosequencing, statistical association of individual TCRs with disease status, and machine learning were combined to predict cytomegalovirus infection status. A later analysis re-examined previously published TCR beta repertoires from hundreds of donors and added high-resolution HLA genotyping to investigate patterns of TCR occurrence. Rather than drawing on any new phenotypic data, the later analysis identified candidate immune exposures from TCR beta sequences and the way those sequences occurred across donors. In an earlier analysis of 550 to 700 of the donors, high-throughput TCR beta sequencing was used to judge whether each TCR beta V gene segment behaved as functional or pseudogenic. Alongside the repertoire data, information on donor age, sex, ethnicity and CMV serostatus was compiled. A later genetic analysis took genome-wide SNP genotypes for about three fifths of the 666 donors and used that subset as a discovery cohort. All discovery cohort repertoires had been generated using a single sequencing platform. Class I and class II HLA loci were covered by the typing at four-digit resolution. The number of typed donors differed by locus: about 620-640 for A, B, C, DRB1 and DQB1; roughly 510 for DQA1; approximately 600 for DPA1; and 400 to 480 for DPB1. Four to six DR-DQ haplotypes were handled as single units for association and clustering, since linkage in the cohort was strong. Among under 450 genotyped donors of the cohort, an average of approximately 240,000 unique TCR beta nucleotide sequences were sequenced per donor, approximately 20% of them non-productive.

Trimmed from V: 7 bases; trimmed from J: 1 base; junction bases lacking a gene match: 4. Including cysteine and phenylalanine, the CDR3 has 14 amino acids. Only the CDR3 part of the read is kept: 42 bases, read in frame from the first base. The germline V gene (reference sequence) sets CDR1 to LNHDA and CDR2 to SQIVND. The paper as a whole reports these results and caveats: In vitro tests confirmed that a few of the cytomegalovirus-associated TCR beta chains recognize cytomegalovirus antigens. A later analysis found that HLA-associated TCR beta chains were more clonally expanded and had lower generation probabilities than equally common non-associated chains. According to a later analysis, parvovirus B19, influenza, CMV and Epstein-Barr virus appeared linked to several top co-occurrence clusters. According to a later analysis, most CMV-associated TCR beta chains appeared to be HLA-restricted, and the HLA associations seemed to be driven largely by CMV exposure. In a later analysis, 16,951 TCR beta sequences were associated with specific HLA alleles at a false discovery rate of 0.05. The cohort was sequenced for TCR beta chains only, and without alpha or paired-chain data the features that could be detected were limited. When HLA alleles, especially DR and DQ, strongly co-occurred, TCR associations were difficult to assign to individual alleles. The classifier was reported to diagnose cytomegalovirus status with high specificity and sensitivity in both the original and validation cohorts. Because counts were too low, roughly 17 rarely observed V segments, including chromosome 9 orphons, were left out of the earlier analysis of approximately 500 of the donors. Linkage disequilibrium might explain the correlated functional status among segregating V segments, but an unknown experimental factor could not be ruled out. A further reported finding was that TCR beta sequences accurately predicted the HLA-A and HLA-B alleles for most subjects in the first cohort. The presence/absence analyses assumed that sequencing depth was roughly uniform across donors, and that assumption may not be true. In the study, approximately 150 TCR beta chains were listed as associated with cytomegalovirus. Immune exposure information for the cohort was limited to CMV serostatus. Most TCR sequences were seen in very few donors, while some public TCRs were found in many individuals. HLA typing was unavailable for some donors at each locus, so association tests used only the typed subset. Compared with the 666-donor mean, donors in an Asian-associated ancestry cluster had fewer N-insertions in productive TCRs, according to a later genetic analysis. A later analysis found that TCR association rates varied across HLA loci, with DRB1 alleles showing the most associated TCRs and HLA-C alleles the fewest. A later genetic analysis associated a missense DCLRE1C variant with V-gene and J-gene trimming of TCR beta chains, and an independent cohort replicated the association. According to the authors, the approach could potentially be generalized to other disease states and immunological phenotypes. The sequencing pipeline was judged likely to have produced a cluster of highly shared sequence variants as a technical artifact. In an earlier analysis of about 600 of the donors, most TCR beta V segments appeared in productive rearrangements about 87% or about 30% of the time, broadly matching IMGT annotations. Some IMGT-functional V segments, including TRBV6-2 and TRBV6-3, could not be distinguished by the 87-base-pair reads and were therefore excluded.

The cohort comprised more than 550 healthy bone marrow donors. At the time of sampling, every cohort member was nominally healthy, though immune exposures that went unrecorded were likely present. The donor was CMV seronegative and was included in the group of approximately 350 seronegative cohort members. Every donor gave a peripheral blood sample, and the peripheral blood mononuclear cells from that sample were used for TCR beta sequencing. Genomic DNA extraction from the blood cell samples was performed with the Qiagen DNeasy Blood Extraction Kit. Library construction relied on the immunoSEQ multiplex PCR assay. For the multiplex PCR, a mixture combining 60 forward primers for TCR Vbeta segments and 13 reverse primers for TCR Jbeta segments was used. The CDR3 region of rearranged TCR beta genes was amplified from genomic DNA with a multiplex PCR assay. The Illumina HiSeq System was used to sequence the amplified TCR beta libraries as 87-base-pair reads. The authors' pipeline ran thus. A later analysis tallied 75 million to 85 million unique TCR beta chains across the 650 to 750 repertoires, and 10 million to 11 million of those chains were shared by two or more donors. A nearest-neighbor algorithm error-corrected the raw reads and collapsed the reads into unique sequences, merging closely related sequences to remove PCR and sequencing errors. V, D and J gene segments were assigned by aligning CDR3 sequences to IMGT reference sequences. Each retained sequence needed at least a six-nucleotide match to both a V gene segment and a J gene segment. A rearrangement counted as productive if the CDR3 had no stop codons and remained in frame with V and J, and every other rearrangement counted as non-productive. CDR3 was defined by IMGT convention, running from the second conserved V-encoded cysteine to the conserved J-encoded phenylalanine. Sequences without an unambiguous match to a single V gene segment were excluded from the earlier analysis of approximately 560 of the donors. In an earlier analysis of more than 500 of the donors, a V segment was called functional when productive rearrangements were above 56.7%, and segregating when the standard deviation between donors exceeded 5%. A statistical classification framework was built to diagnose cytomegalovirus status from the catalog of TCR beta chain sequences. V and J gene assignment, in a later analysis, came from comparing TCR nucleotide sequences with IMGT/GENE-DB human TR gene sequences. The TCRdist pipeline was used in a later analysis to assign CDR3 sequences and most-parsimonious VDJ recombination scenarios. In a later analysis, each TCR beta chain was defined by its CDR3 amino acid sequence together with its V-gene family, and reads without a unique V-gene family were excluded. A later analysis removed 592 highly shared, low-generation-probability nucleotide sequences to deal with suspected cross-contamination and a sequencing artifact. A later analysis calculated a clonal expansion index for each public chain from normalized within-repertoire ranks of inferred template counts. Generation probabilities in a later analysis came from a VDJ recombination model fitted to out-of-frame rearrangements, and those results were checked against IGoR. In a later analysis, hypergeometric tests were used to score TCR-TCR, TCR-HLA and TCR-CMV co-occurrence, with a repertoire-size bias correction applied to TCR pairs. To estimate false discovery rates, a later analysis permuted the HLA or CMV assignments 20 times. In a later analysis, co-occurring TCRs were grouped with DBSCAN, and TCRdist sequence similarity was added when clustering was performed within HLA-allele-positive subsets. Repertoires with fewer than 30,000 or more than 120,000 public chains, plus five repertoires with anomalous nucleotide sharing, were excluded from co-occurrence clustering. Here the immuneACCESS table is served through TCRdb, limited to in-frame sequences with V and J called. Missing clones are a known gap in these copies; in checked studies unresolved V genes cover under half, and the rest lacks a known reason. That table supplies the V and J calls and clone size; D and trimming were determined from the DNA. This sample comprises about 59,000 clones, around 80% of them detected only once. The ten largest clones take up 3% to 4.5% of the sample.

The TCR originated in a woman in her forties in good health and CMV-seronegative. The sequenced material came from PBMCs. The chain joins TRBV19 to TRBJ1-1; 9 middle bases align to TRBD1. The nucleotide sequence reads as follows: TGTGCCAGTAAGGGGACAGGGACGAACACTGAAGCTTTCTTT. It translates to CASKGTGTNTEAFF. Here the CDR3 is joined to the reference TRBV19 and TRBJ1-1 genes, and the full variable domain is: DGGITQSPKYLFRKEGQNVTLSCEQNLNHDAMYWYRQDPGQGLRLIYYSQIVNDFQKGDIAEGYSVSREKKESFPLTVTSAQKNPTAFYLCASKGTGTNTEAFFGQGTRLTVV.